The clone carrying this TCR beta chain was detected only a few times. TCRdb reprocessed the PCR reads via MiXCR and lists one record per CDR3 protein. The profile shows 15,000 to 20,000 distinct CDR3 sequences, 45% to 70% of them singletons. Trimming removed 8 bases from V and 4 bases from J; junction bases left unmatched: 14. This CDR3 contains 16 residues. Germline CDR1 is MDHEN and CDR2 is SYDVKM. The data belong to a study of vaccination and CD4 T cells after COVID-19. Turning to the study itself: With a range of 35 to 161, the median interval from diagnosis to drawing post-COVID samples was less than 130 days.

The sequence derives from a human donor who had recovered from COVID-19. This specimen was CD4+ T cells from blood, taken after SARS-CoV-2 vaccination. V usage is TRBV28 and J usage is TRBJ1-5; 7 nucleotides align to TRBD1. The CDR3, as DNA: TGTGCCAGCCACCCCTTCTCGACCAGGGGGAATCAGCCCCAGCATTTT. Its translation is CASHPFSTRGNQPQHF. Together with reference TRBV28 and TRBJ1-5, the CDR3 gives the full variable domain: DVKVTQSSRYLVKRTGEKVFLECVQDMDHENMFWYRQDPGLGLRLIYFSYDVKMKEKGDIPEGYSVSREKKERFSLILESASTNQTSMYLCASHPFSTRGNQPQHFGDGTRLSIL.